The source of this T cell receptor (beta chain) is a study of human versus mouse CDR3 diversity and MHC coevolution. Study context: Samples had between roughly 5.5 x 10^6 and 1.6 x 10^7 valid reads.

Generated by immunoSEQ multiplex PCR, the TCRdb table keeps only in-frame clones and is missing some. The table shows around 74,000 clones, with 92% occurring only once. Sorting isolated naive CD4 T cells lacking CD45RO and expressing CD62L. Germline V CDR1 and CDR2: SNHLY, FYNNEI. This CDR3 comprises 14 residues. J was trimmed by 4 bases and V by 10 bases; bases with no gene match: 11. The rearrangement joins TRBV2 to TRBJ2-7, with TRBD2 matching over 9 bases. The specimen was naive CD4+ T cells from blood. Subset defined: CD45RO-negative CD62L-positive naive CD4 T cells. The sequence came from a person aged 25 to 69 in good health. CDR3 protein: CATYVGLAGYEQYF. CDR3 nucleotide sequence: TGTGCCACCTACGTGGGGCTAGCGGGATACGAGCAGTACTTC.